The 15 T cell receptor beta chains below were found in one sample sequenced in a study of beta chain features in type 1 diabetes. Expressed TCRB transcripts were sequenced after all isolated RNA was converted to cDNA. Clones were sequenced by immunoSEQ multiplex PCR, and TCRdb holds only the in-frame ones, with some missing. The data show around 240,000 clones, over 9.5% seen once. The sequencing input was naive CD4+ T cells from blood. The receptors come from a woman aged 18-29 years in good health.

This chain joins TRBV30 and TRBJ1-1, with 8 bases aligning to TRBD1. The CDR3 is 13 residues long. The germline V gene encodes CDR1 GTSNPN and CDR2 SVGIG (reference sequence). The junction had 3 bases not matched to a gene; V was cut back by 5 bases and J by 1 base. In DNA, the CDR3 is TGTGCCTGGGACAGGGGTAAGAACACTGAAGCTTTCTTT. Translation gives CAWDRGKNTEAFF.

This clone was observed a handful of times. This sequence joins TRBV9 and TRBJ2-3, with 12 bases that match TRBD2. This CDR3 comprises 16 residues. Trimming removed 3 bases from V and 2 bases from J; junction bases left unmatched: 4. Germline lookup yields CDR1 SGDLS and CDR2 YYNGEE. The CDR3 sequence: CASSGTSGMFTDTQYF. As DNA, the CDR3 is TGTGCCAGCAGCGGGACTAGCGGGATGTTCACAGATACGCAGTATTTT.

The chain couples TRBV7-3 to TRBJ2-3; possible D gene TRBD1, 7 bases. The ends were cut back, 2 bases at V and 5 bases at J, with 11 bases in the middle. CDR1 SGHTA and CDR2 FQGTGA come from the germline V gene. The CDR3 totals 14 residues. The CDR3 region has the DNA TGTGCCAGCAGCTTAGGGCAGGGGGGAGATACGCAGTATTTT. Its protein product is CASSLGQGGDTQYF. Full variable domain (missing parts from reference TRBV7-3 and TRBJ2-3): GAGVSQTPSNKVTEKGKYVELRCDPISGHTALYWYRQSLGQGPEFLIYFQGTGAADDSGLPNDRFFAVRPEGSVSTLKIQRTERGDSAVYLCASSLGQGGDTQYFGPGTRLTVL.

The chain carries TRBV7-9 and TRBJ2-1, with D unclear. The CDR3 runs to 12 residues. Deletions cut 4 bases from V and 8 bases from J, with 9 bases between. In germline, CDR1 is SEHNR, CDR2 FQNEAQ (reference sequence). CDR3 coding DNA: TGTGCCAGCAGCTCCCTATACTATGAGCAGTTCTTC. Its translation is CASSSLYYEQFF.

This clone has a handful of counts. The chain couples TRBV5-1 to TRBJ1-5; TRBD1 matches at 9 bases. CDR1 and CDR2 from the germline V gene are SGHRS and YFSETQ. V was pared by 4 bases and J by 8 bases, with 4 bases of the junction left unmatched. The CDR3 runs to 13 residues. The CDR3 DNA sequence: TGCGCCAGCAGCACGGGACAGGGCGAGCCCCAGCATTTT. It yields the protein CASSTGQGEPQHF. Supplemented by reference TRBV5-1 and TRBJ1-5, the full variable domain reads KAGVTQTPRYLIKTRGQQVTLSCSPISGHRSVSWYQQTPGQGLQFLFEYFSETQRNKGNFPGRFSGRQFSNSRSEMNVSTLELGDSALYLCASSTGQGEPQHFGDGTRLSIL.

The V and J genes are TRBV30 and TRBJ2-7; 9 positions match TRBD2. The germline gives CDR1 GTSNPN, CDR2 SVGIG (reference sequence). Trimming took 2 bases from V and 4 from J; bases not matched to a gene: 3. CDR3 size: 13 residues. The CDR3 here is CAWSQTSGYEQYF. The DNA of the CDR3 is TGTGCCTGGAGTCAGACTAGCGGTTACGAGCAGTACTTC.

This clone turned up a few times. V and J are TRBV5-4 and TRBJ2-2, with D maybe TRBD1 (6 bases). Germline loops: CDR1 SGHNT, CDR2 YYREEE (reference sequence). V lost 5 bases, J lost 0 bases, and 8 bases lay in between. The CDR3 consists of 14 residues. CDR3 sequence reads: CASRAGANTGELFF. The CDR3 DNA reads TGTGCCAGCAGGGCAGGGGCGAACACCGGGGAGCTGTTTTTT.

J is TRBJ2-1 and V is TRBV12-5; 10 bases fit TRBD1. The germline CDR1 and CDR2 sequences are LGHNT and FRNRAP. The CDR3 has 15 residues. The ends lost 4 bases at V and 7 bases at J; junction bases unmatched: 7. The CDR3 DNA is TGTGCTAGTGGTTGGGGGACAGGGGAGGGGAATGAGCAGTTCTTC. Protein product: CASGWGTGEGNEQFF.

The DNA of the CDR3 is TGTGCCAGCAGCTTAGCTACAGGGTACGAGCAGTACTTC. Protein product: CASSLATGYEQYF. The V gene is TRBV7-6, the J gene TRBJ2-7; D may be TRBD1 (6 bases). V dropped 0 bases and J dropped 4 bases, with 7 bases sitting between them. The CDR3 extends over 13 amino acids. Germline V gene lookup returns CDR1 SGHVS and CDR2 FNYEAQ.

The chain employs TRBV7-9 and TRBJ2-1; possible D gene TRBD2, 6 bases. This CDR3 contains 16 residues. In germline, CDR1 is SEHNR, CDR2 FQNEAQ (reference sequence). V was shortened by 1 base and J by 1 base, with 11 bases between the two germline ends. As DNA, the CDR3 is TGTGCCAGCAGCTTAGTTGCGGGGAGGTCCTACAATGAGCAGTTCTTC. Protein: CASSLVAGRSYNEQFF.

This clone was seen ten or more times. The CDR3 bases are TGTGCCAGTAATCCTAGCAGGGGGGACAATCAGCCCCAGCATTTT. It yields the protein CASNPSRGDNQPQHF. The chain links TRBV19 to TRBJ1-5; 7 bases are a match to TRBD1. Trimming took 7 bases from V and 3 from J; bases not matched to a gene: 9. The CDR3 loop spans 15 amino acids. Germline V gives CDR1 LNHDA, CDR2 SQIVND (reference sequence). Supplemented by reference TRBV19 and TRBJ1-5, the full variable domain reads DGGITQSPKYLFRKEGQNVTLSCEQNLNHDAMYWYRQDPGQGLRLIYYSQIVNDFQKGDIAEGYSVSREKKESFPLTVTSAQKNPTAFYLCASNPSRGDNQPQHFGDGTRLSIL.

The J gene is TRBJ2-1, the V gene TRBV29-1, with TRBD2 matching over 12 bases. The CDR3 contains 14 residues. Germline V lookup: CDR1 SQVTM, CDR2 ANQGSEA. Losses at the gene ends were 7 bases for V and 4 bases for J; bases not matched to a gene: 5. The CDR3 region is CSERTSGKYNEQFF. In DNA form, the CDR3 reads TGCAGCGAGCGGACTAGCGGGAAATACAATGAGCAGTTCTTC.

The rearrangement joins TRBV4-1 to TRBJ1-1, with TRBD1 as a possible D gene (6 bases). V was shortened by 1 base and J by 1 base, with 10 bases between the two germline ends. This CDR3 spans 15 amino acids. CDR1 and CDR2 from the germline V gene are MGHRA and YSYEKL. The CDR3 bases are TGCGCCAGCAGCCAAGTAGGGACACCGAACACTGAAGCTTTCTTT. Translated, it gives CASSQVGTPNTEAFF.

For the CDR3, the DNA is TGTGCCAGTAGCAATAGCAATCAGCCCCAGCATTTT. It is translated as CASSNSNQPQHF. The gene calls are TRBV19 and TRBJ1-5, with D hard to call. This CDR3 comprises 12 residues. In germline, CDR1 is LNHDA, CDR2 SQIVND (reference sequence). V lost 6 bases and J 0 bases, leaving 3 bases between the germline ends.

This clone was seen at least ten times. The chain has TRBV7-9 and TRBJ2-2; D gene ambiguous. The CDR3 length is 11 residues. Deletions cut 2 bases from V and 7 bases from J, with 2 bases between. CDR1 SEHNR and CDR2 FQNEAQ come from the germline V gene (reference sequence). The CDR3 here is CASSLLGELFF. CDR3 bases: TGTGCCAGCAGCTTACTCGGGGAGCTGTTTTTT.